The present T cell receptor (beta chain) was sequenced within a study of blood T cell repertoires in COVID-19. In the study overall: Spain, Italy and the United States supplied samples that represented acute and convalescent COVID-19.

The CDR3 spans 13 residues. Trimming pared 2 bases from V and 8 bases from J, leaving 7 bases between. Germline V lookup: CDR1 SEHNR, CDR2 FQNEAQ (reference sequence). The data were produced by immunoSEQ multiplex PCR, yet TCRdb's version contains in-frame clones alone and is incomplete. The repertoire holds about 170,000 clones, with 85% as singletons. Seattle-derived patients entered the study during active infection and were followed longitudinally. The rearrangement links TRBV7-9 to TRBJ1-6; D not resolved. Sample: peripheral blood. The TCR comes from a woman older than 75 with COVID-19, enrolled during active disease. CDR3 amino acids: CASSLIGDSPLHF. The CDR3 nucleotides read TGTGCCAGCAGCTTAATTGGAGATTCACCCCTCCACTTT.